This TCR beta chain was documented in a study of blood T cells in healthy people across ages. V lost 6 bases, J lost 7 bases, and 8 bases stayed unmatched. CDR1 DFQATT and CDR2 SNEGSKA come from the germline V gene (reference sequence). The CDR3 runs to 15 residues. This clonotype was observed at least ten times. With a J-beta primer mix and a sample-barcoded 5' primer, a second PCR ran roughly 6 to 12 cycles. One entry per CDR3 protein results from TCRdb running MiXCR on the 5' RACE reads. The data show around 1.7 million distinct CDR3 sequences, roughly 27% seen once. The source is a woman aged 25-40 years in good health. The chain has TRBV20-1 and TRBJ2-1; 14 positions agree with TRBD2. Sequencing was performed on blood. The DNA of the CDR3 is TGCAGTGCCCGGGGACTAGCGGGGGAACGTAATGAGCAGTTCTTC. Its protein product is CSARGLAGERNEQFF.